Below, one TCR beta chain is given with its context. Antigen specificity is unknown. The junction and the germline gene differ at one end; a read error may be behind it. The template was RNA from unsorted bulk tissue. The sample comes from a study of tumor and adjacent non-tumor tissue in lung cancer. At the level of the study: The patients, about nine men and roughly 5 women, were about 31 to 76 with stage I to III disease. Study outcomes and limitations: TCR diversity was significantly greater in tumor than normal lung tissue.

Three rounds of nested PCR, following a modified ARM-PCR protocol, produced the TCRbeta library. In TCRdb, the multiplex PCR reads were re-called with MiXCR into one record per CDR3 protein. The sample lists about 76,000 distinct CDR3 sequences; less than 75% were seen once. The CDR3 has 13 residues. The germline gives CDR1 SQVTM, CDR2 ANQGSEA. V and J are TRBV29-1 and TRBJ1-3, with D unresolved. This TCR derives from a woman aged 70 to 79 with non-small cell lung cancer. Sequenced input: lung tumor tissue. The CDR3 region is CSVSLSAGNTVYF. The CDR3 nucleotides are TGCAGCGTTAGTCTAAGCGCTGGAAACACCGTATATTTC.